These 2 T cell receptor beta chains came from one sample sequenced in a study of shared clonotypes between healthy human individuals. Method: immunoSEQ multiplex PCR; TCRdb's copy keeps in-frame clones and lacks some. Altogether about 330,000 clones are present, about nine tenths being singletons, with the ten largest covering around 15%. Sequenced material: memory CD8+ T cells sorted from blood. Stated subset: CD45RO+ cells pooled with CCR7-negative TemRA cells. These receptors all come from a man between 18 and 35 years old in good health.

This rearrangement joins TRBV18 to TRBJ1-6, with D unclear. The CDR3 loop spans 16 amino acids. Trimming left V 1 base short and J 0 bases short, with 7 bases between. Germline values: CDR1 KGHSH, CDR2 LQKENI. The CDR3 DNA reads as TGTGCCAGCTCACCACGGAGCAACTCCTATAATTCACCCCTCCACTTT. Residues: CASSPRSNSYNSPLHF.

V gene TRBV10-3 combines with J gene TRBJ1-1; 7 nucleotides align to TRBD1. V was pared by 6 bases and J by 1 base, with 11 bases of the junction left unmatched. Germline CDR1 and CDR2: ENHRY and SYGVKD. The CDR3 loop spans 16 amino acids. The DNA of the CDR3 is TGTGCCATCAGCGCCCCCTTGGACAGGCCGAACACTGAAGCTTTCTTT. This translates into CAISAPLDRPNTEAFF.